This TCR beta chain derives from a study of shared clonotypes between healthy human individuals. Overall study context: Each donor had three CD4 naive, three CD4 memory, two CD8 naive and one CD8 memory plate. Study observations and caveats: Naive CD4 clonotypes were shared across a handful of donors at about 5%. Having only a few donors restricted how much genetic and exposure-history diversity was captured.

Clones were read by immunoSEQ multiplex PCR, and TCRdb kept only the in-frame ones, dropping some. The profile shows 2 million to 2.5 million clones, about 94% of them singletons. As for this clone: Its antigen is currently unknown.

The germline CDR1 and CDR2 sequences are LGHNA and YSLEER. There are 18 residues in the CDR3. Trimming removed 0 bases from V and 7 bases from J; junction bases left unmatched: 13. The chain has TRBV4-3 and TRBJ2-3; 10 nucleotides align to TRBD1. The clonotype was recovered from a man younger than 35 in good health. The sample comprised naive CD4+ T cells sorted from blood. Described subset: CD45RA+ positively selected. Written as DNA, the CDR3 is TGCGCCAGCAGCCAAGATTATTTGGGACAGGGGCCCAGAAATACGCAGTATTTT. It specifies CASSQDYLGQGPRNTQYF.